These T cell receptor beta chains were read from a single sample in a study of blood T cells in healthy people across ages. TCRdb re-called the 5' RACE reads with MiXCR, one entry per CDR3 protein. The repertoire holds over 1.5 million distinct CDR3 sequences, with around half as singletons. Source material: blood. Receptors were obtained from a woman in her thirties or forties in good health. Both conserved end residues are part of each CDR3. Fields, in order: CDR3 DNA, CDR3 protein, V gene, J gene, CDR3 length, clone size, D gene. D genes are given only for firm matches. Size values are once, few and many counts, or a class for expanded clones, and some rows have none.

CDR3nt: TGTGCCAGCAGGGCCGAAACGGGGTCCTACAATGAGCAGTTCTTC
CDR3aa: CASRAETGSYNEQFF
v_gene: TRBV12-3/TRBV12-4
j_gene: TRBJ2-1
len: 15
abundance: -
d_gene: -

CDR3nt: TGCAGCGCTGAAGCACGGGGTAGGAACACTGAAGCTTTCTTT
CDR3aa: CSAEARGRNTEAFF
v_gene: TRBV29-1
j_gene: TRBJ1-1
len: 14
abundance: -
d_gene: -

CDR3nt: TGTGCCAGCAGTTTAGGTCCAGGGAATGGCTACACCTTC
CDR3aa: CASSLGPGNGYTF
v_gene: TRBV12-3/TRBV12-4
j_gene: TRBJ1-2
len: 13
abundance: -
d_gene: -

CDR3nt: TGTGCCAGCAGCATACAACAGGGATTGCCTGAAGCTTTCTTT
CDR3aa: CASSIQQGLPEAFF
v_gene: TRBV5-5
j_gene: TRBJ1-1
len: 14
abundance: few
d_gene: -

CDR3nt: TGTGCCAGCAGCCTTCGGACAGGAGACCAAGAGACCCAGTACTTC
CDR3aa: CASSLRTGDQETQYF
v_gene: TRBV7-9
j_gene: TRBJ2-5
len: 15
abundance: few
d_gene: TRBD1

CDR3nt: TGCGCCAGCGGCCAAGATAAATCCTCCGCGAATGAGCAGTTCTTC
CDR3aa: CASGQDKSSANEQFF
v_gene: TRBV4-3
j_gene: TRBJ2-1
len: 15
abundance: -
d_gene: -

CDR3nt: TGCAGCGTCGGGACTAGCGGACAGACCCAGTACTTC
CDR3aa: CSVGTSGQTQYF
v_gene: TRBV29-1
j_gene: TRBJ2-5
len: 12
abundance: -
d_gene: TRBD2

CDR3nt: TGCAGTGCTAGTCCGGGGGGAGTCTCCAAAAACATTCAGTACTTC
CDR3aa: CSASPGGVSKNIQYF
v_gene: TRBV20-1
j_gene: TRBJ2-4
len: 15
abundance: few
d_gene: TRBD2

CDR3nt: TGTGCCAGCAGCTTAGGTAGAAGGACAGGGATTTATACAGATACGCAGTATTTT
CDR3aa: CASSLGRRTGIYTDTQYF
v_gene: TRBV7-2
j_gene: TRBJ2-3
len: 18
abundance: -
d_gene: TRBD1

CDR3nt: TGCAGTGCTAGAGAGAAGGCCAGGGTGGGAGGCTACACCTTC
CDR3aa: CSAREKARVGGYTF
v_gene: TRBV20-1
j_gene: TRBJ1-2
len: 14
abundance: once
d_gene: -

CDR3nt: TGTGCCATCGACCGAGCGTATCGCACAGATACGCAGTATTTT
CDR3aa: CAIDRAYRTDTQYF
v_gene: TRBV10-3
j_gene: TRBJ2-3
len: 14
abundance: many
d_gene: -

CDR3nt: TGCAACGTTGATAAGGGAACCTACAATGAGCAGTTCTTC
CDR3aa: CNVDKGTYNEQFF
v_gene: TRBV29-1
j_gene: TRBJ2-1
len: 13
abundance: -
d_gene: -

CDR3nt: TGCAGTGCTGATACCTCAAATAGGCTTAGAGAGACCCAGTACTTC
CDR3aa: CSADTSNRLRETQYF
v_gene: TRBV20-1
j_gene: TRBJ2-5
len: 15
abundance: -
d_gene: -

CDR3nt: TGTACCAGCAGCTTAGCGGCTTCAGATACGCAGTATTTT
CDR3aa: CTSSLAASDTQYF
v_gene: TRBV7-9
j_gene: TRBJ2-3
len: 13
abundance: -
d_gene: -

CDR3nt: TGTGCCAGCAGCTTCTCGGTGGGGAACCGCGGGGCCCAGTACTTC
CDR3aa: CASSFSVGNRGAQYF
v_gene: TRBV7-8
j_gene: TRBJ2-5
len: 15
abundance: -
d_gene: -

CDR3nt: TGCAGTGCTAGAGATGTATACAGGGGAGACAATGAGCAGTTCTTC
CDR3aa: CSARDVYRGDNEQFF
v_gene: TRBV20-1
j_gene: TRBJ2-1
len: 15
abundance: -
d_gene: TRBD1

CDR3nt: TGCGCCAGCAGCCAAGGAGGGGGCTCTAGCTCCTATAATTCACCCCTCCACTTT
CDR3aa: CASSQGGGSSSYNSPLHF
v_gene: TRBV4-3
j_gene: TRBJ1-6
len: 18
abundance: -
d_gene: TRBD1

CDR3nt: TGTGCCAGCACTTGGGGCGGTAACTATGGCTACACCTTC
CDR3aa: CASTWGGNYGYTF
v_gene: TRBV25-1
j_gene: TRBJ1-2
len: 13
abundance: -
d_gene: -

CDR3nt: TGTGCCAGCAGTTACGGGGACAGGCTAAATGAAAAACTGTTTTTT
CDR3aa: CASSYGDRLNEKLFF
v_gene: TRBV6-6
j_gene: TRBJ1-4
len: 15
abundance: -
d_gene: TRBD1

CDR3nt: TGCAGCGTTGCTACAGGGGGCTACGATGTAGCTTTCTTT
CDR3aa: CSVATGGYDVAFF
v_gene: TRBV29-1
j_gene: TRBJ1-1
len: 13
abundance: few
d_gene: TRBD1

CDR3nt: TGTGCCAGCAACCCCGGGGGCCCGGGGGAGCAGTACTTC
CDR3aa: CASNPGGPGEQYF
v_gene: TRBV7-2
j_gene: TRBJ2-7
len: 13
abundance: -
d_gene: -

CDR3nt: TGCAGTGCTAGAGATGTAGGCCGTCCCTATGGCTACACCTTC
CDR3aa: CSARDVGRPYGYTF
v_gene: TRBV20-1
j_gene: TRBJ1-2
len: 14
abundance: -
d_gene: -

CDR3nt: TGTGCCAGCAGTTTAAGAGTCTCACAGGGGTATTACAATGAGCAGTACTTC
CDR3aa: CASSLRVSQGYYNEQYF
v_gene: TRBV28
j_gene: TRBJ2-7
len: 17
abundance: -
d_gene: TRBD1

CDR3nt: TGCAGCGTAACTATAGGGGATCAGCCCCAGCATTTT
CDR3aa: CSVTIGDQPQHF
v_gene: TRBV29-1
j_gene: TRBJ1-5
len: 12
abundance: -
d_gene: -

CDR3nt: TGTGCCAGCAGCTTAAATGCGGGCTCCTACAATGAGCAGTTCTTC
CDR3aa: CASSLNAGSYNEQFF
v_gene: TRBV2
j_gene: TRBJ2-1
len: 15
abundance: -
d_gene: -

CDR3nt: TGTGCCAGCAGCGTAGGGACTAGTCTAGAGACCCAGTACTTC
CDR3aa: CASSVGTSLETQYF
v_gene: TRBV7-2
j_gene: TRBJ2-5
len: 14
abundance: few
d_gene: TRBD2

CDR3nt: TGTGCCAGCAGGCCACCTTTGGGGGGTAAGGTAAACAATGAGCAGTTCTTC
CDR3aa: CASRPPLGGKVNNEQFF
v_gene: TRBV2
j_gene: TRBJ2-1
len: 17
abundance: -
d_gene: -

CDR3nt: TGCGCCAGCAGCTTGGCGGTGACAGGGGGTGGCAAAAACATTCAGTACTTC
CDR3aa: CASSLAVTGGGKNIQYF
v_gene: TRBV5-1
j_gene: TRBJ2-4
len: 17
abundance: -
d_gene: TRBD1

CDR3nt: TGTGCCAGCACCTCGCCGACGGGCGTTTACAACGAGCAGTACTTC
CDR3aa: CASTSPTGVYNEQYF
v_gene: TRBV28
j_gene: TRBJ2-7
len: 15
abundance: -
d_gene: -

CDR3nt: TGTGCCAGCAGCTTAGGGGCGGCAGGCTATGGCTACACCTTC
CDR3aa: CASSLGAAGYGYTF
v_gene: TRBV7-9
j_gene: TRBJ1-2
len: 14
abundance: -
d_gene: -

CDR3nt: TGCAGTGCTAGAGATCCCTCGGACAGAAAGGCTAATGAGCAGTTCTTC
CDR3aa: CSARDPSDRKANEQFF
v_gene: TRBV20-1
j_gene: TRBJ2-1
len: 16
abundance: -
d_gene: -

CDR3nt: TGTGCCACCAGTGAACAGGGTGGCTATGGCTACACCTTC
CDR3aa: CATSEQGGYGYTF
v_gene: TRBV24-1
j_gene: TRBJ1-2
len: 13
abundance: -
d_gene: -

CDR3nt: TGCAGCGCCGTGAAACCTCCCGGACAGGAGGGGCAGTTCTTC
CDR3aa: CSAVKPPGQEGQFF
v_gene: TRBV29-1
j_gene: TRBJ2-1
len: 14
abundance: -
d_gene: -

CDR3nt: TGCAGCGTTGAAGTCAGGGTAGCCCTCCGGTATTTT
CDR3aa: CSVEVRVALRYF
v_gene: TRBV29-1
j_gene: TRBJ2-3
len: 12
abundance: -
d_gene: -

CDR3nt: TGCAGTGCTTCCCGGACAGGGATTAATAGCAATCAGCCCCAGCATTTT
CDR3aa: CSASRTGINSNQPQHF
v_gene: TRBV20-1
j_gene: TRBJ1-5
len: 16
abundance: -
d_gene: TRBD1

CDR3nt: TGTGCCAGCAGTTTATCCACAGGGCCTACTGAAGCTTTCTTT
CDR3aa: CASSLSTGPTEAFF
v_gene: TRBV28
j_gene: TRBJ1-1
len: 14
abundance: -
d_gene: -

CDR3nt: TGTGCCATCGCAACTAGCGGGGGCAATGAGCAGTTCTTC
CDR3aa: CAIATSGGNEQFF
v_gene: TRBV10-3
j_gene: TRBJ2-1
len: 13
abundance: -
d_gene: TRBD2

CDR3nt: TGTGCCAGCAGTGAATGGGGGCTGAGGACTGAAGCTTTCTTT
CDR3aa: CASSEWGLRTEAFF
v_gene: TRBV25-1
j_gene: TRBJ1-1
len: 14
abundance: -
d_gene: -

CDR3nt: TGCGCCAGCAGCCAAGAACGACAGGGGATGGATGGCTACACCTTC
CDR3aa: CASSQERQGMDGYTF
v_gene: TRBV4-1
j_gene: TRBJ1-2
len: 15
abundance: few
d_gene: TRBD1

CDR3nt: TGCAGCGTCCCAAAGGAGGTCTATGGCTACACCTTC
CDR3aa: CSVPKEVYGYTF
v_gene: TRBV29-1
j_gene: TRBJ1-2
len: 12
abundance: -
d_gene: -

CDR3nt: TGTGCCAGCATTAATCGCTCAGGGTTTAAGGGACAGGGGGGAAACTATGGCTACACCTTC
CDR3aa: CASINRSGFKGQGGNYGYTF
v_gene: TRBV12-3/TRBV12-4
j_gene: TRBJ1-2
len: 20
abundance: few
d_gene: TRBD1